This T cell receptor beta chain was observed in a study of OX40 agonist ivuxolimab in advanced cancers. Clones were sequenced by immunoSEQ multiplex PCR, and TCRdb holds only the in-frame ones, with some missing. The table has 55,000 to 75,000 clones, about four fifths seen once. This sequence was found in an adult with an advanced solid tumor such as melanoma, head and neck, liver or kidney cancer. Here the sequenced sample was CD4+ or CD8+ T cells sorted from blood, taken in a trial of the OX40 agonist ivuxolimab.

The CDR3 coding sequence is TGCAGCGTTGAAGACACAGGGGGTCAGCCCCAGCATTTT. Protein sequence: CSVEDTGGQPQHF. V gene TRBV29-1 combines with J gene TRBJ1-5; 8 nucleotides line up with TRBD1. The V gene's germline CDR1 is SQVTM and CDR2 ANQGSEA. The CDR3 covers 13 residues. V shed 0 bases and J 6 bases; nucleotides not matched to a gene: 1.